A single sample is the source of the 10 T cell receptor beta chains below, sequenced in a study of PD-L1 blockade in urothelial cancer. Sequencing was performed with immunoSEQ multiplex PCR; in TCRdb, only in-frame clones are kept and a portion is missing. This sample has tens of thousands of clones, with about 75% found just once. Sample time point: pretreatment peripheral blood. The source was PBMCs, collected around atezolizumab (anti-PD-L1) treatment. The receptors originated from a man aged 70 or older with urothelial cancer.

The V gene is TRBV29-1, the J gene TRBJ1-2; D gene ambiguous. Germline-derived CDR1 and CDR2 are SQVTM and ANQGSEA. The V end was cut by 2 bases, the J end by 5 bases, with 12 bases between. This CDR3 has 13 amino acids. The CDR3 region is CSVELPGRYGYTF. The CDR3 DNA is TGCAGCGTTGAACTCCCCGGGAGGTATGGCTACACCTTC.

The chain employs TRBV10-3 and TRBJ1-2, with 11 bases that match TRBD1. The length of the CDR3 is 13 residues. The V gene's germline CDR1 is ENHRY and CDR2 SYGVKD. Germline trimming cut 6 bases from V and 7 bases from J; bases unmatched to any gene: 4. The CDR3 sequence is CAISEGQGGGYTF. The CDR3 coding sequence is TGTGCCATCAGCGAGGGACAGGGGGGTGGCTACACCTTC.

The rearrangement joins TRBV27 to TRBJ2-2; TRBD2 might be the D (6 bases). Trimming pared 4 bases from V and 1 base from J, leaving 13 bases between. CDR1 and CDR2 from the germline V gene are MNHEY and SMNVEV (reference sequence). The CDR3 is 16 residues long. The DNA of the CDR3 is TGTGCCAGCAGTTACGGGACTCTCCTGAACACCGGGGAGCTGTTTTTT. Protein product: CASSYGTLLNTGELFF.

This clone was seen only a few times. This chain connects TRBV5-4 to TRBJ2-5; possibly TRBD2 for D (6 bases). V shed 0 bases and J shed 3 bases, with 9 bases lying between them. The CDR3 length is 14 residues. Germline CDR1 SGHNT, CDR2 YYREEE (reference sequence). The CDR3 coding sequence is TGTGCCAGCAGCTTGGCCCGGGGGAAAGAGACCCAGTACTTC. Translation gives CASSLARGKETQYF.

This clone has only a few counts. This chain uses TRBV4-2 with TRBJ2-3, with 7 nucleotides matching TRBD2. This CDR3 contains 15 residues. The germline CDR1 and CDR2 sequences are LGHNA and YNFKEQ. With 2 bases clipped from V and 4 bases from J, the junction kept 6 bases outside the gene matches. DNA of the CDR3: TGTGCCAGCAGCCAAACGGGCGGGGGTGCAGATACGCAGTATTTT. This gives the protein CASSQTGGGADTQYF.

The V call is TRBV28, the J call TRBJ2-7; 7 nucleotides align to TRBD1. There are 19 residues in the CDR3. The trim removed 4 bases at V and 0 bases at J, leaving 18 bases unmatched. Germline CDR1 is MDHEN and CDR2 is SYDVKM. CDR3: CASSSPINRGHYLSYEQYF. CDR3 DNA: TGTGCCAGCAGTTCCCCGATTAACAGGGGTCACTACCTCTCCTACGAGCAGTACTTC.

In its sample, this clone was seen many times. This chain uses TRBV5-1 with TRBJ2-7; no clear D gene. This CDR3 has 12 amino acids. CDR1 and CDR2 from the germline V gene are SGHRS and YFSETQ. Trimming cost V 0 bases and J 5 bases, with 6 bases left between them. Here the CDR3 reads CASSLVQNEQYF. As DNA, the CDR3 is TGCGCCAGCAGCTTGGTGCAGAACGAGCAGTACTTC.

This clone was picked up one time. The chain couples TRBV5-1 to TRBJ2-3, with TRBD2 matching over 10 bases. The J segment lost 0 bases and the V segment lost 0 bases, leaving 7 bases of the junction unmatched. The germline CDR1 and CDR2 sequences are SGHRS and YFSETQ. The CDR3 spans 18 residues. CDR3: CASSLVPLTSGSTDTQYF. CDR3 DNA sequence: TGCGCCAGCAGCTTGGTACCATTGACTAGCGGGAGCACAGATACGCAGTATTTT. Combining the CDR3 with reference TRBV5-1 and TRBJ2-3 gives the whole variable domain KAGVTQTPRYLIKTRGQQVTLSCSPISGHRSVSWYQQTPGQGLQFLFEYFSETQRNKGNFPGRFSGRQFSNSRSEMNVSTLELGDSALYLCASSLVPLTSGSTDTQYFGPGTRLTVL.

In its sample, this clone was seen once. The chain couples TRBV9 to TRBJ1-6, with D perhaps TRBD1 (5 bases). The germline gives CDR1 SGDLS, CDR2 YYNGEE. This CDR3 is built from 14 residues. Between the trimmed V and J ends, which lost 2 bases and 6 bases, there was a span of 9 bases. CDR3 bases: TGTGCCAGCAGCGTGTTAGGGGCTAATTCACCCCTCCACTTT. It translates to CASSVLGANSPLHF. Using reference TRBV9 and TRBJ1-6 for the parts outside the CDR3, the full variable domain is DSGVTQTPKHLITATGQRVTLRCSPRSGDLSVYWYQQSLDQGLQFLIQYYNGEERAKGNILERFSAQQFPDLHSELNLSSLELGDSALYFCASSVLGANSPLHFGNGTRLTVT.

A few counts support this clone. V is TRBV29-1 and J is TRBJ2-3, with 8 positions matching TRBD1. The V segment lost 5 bases and the J segment 2 bases; nucleotides outside the gene matches: 6. The CDR3 loop spans 14 amino acids. Germline lookup yields CDR1 SQVTM and CDR2 ANQGSEA. In DNA form, the CDR3 reads TGCAGCGTTAGCCGGGACAGGACCACAGATACGCAGTATTTT. It specifies CSVSRDRTTDTQYF.